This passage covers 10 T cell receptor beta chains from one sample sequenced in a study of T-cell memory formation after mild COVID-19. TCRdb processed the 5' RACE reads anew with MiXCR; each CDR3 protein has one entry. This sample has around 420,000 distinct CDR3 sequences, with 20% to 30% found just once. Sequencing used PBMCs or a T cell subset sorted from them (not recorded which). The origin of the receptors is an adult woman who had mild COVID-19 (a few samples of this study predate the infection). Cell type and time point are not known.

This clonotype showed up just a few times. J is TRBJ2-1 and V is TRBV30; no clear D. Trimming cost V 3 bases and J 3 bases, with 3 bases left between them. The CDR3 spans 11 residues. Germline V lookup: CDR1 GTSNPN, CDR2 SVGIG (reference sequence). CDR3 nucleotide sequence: TGTGCCTGGAGCCTCTACAATGAGCAGTTCTTC. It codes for CAWSLYNEQFF.

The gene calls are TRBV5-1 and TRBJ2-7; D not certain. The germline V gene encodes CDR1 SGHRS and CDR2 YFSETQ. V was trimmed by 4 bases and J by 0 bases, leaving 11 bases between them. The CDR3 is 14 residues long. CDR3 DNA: TGCGCCAGCAGCCCCGGTGAGTTCTCCTACGAGCAGTACTTC. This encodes CASSPGEFSYEQYF. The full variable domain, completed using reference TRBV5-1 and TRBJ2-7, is KAGVTQTPRYLIKTRGQQVTLSCSPISGHRSVSWYQQTPGQGLQFLFEYFSETQRNKGNFPGRFSGRQFSNSRSEMNVSTLELGDSALYLCASSPGEFSYEQYFGPGTRLTVT.

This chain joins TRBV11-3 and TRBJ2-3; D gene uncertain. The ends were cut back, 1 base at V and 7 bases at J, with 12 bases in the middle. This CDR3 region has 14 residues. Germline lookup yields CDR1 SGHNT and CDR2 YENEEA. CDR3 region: CASSLVPGSNTQYF. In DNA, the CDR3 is TGTGCCAGCAGCTTAGTTCCAGGATCGAATACGCAGTATTTT.

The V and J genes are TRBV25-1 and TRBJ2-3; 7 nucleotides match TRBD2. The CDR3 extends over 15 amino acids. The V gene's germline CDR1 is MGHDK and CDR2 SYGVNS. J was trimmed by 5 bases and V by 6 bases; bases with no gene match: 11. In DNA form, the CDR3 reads TGTGCCAGCAGCCCGTACGAGGGAGGGGAAGATACGCAGTATTTT. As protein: CASSPYEGGEDTQYF.

The CDR3 loop is CASSKGLAESNEQYF. The CDR3 nucleotides read TGTGCCAGCAGCAAAGGACTAGCGGAGTCGAACGAGCAGTACTTC. The chain uses TRBV7-2 and TRBJ2-7; 10 nucleotides align to TRBD2. V trimming: 5 bases; J trimming: 5 bases; junction bases outside the gene matches: 9. The CDR3 runs 15 residues. CDR1 is SGHTA, CDR2 FQGNSA, per germline.

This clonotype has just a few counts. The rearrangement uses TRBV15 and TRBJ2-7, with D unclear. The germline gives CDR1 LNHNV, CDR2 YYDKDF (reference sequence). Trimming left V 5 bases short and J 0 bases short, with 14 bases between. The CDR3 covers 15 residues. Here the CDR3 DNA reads TGTGCCACCAGCGGAGCCTACGTGAGCTCCTACGAGCAGTACTTC. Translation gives CATSGAYVSSYEQYF.

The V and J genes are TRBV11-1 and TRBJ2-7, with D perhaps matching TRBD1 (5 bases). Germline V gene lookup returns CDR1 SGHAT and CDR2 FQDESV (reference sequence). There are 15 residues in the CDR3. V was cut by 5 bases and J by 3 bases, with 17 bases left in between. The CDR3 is CASSRPGHGFYEQYF. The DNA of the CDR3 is TGTGCCAGCAGCCGCCCAGGGCACGGTTTCTACGAGCAGTACTTC.

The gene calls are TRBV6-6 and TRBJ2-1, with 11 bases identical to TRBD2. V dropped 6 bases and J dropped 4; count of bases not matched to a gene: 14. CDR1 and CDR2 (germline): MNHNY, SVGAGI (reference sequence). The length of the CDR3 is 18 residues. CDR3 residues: CASRLSLMTSGVYNEQFF. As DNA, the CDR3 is TGTGCCAGCAGGCTCTCACTCATGACTAGCGGGGTTTACAATGAGCAGTTCTTC.

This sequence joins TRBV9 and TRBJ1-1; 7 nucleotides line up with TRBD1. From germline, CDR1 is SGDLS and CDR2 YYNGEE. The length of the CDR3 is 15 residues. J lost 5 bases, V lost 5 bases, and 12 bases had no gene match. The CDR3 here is CASSSTGRTRTEAFF. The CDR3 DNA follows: TGTGCCAGCAGTTCGACAGGGAGGACGAGAACTGAAGCTTTCTTT.

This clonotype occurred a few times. The CDR3 reads CASSGWGGPDTGELFF. The CDR3 DNA follows: TGTGCCAGCAGTGGCTGGGGAGGGCCGGACACCGGGGAGCTGTTTTTT. The chain has TRBV6-1 and TRBJ2-2; TRBD2 agrees at 7 bases. Trimming cost V 4 bases and J 3 bases; bases outside gene matches: 8. Germline V gives CDR1 MNHNS, CDR2 SASEGT. The CDR3 is 16 amino acids.